These T cell receptor beta chains were read from a single sample in a study of T-cell reconstitution after alpha-beta-depleted transplantation in children. Each CDR3 protein is one row after TCRdb ran MiXCR on the PCR reads. Among some 250,000 distinct CDR3 sequences, about 12% were seen once, and the ten largest hold about 2.4%. The sequences come from PBMCs from the stem cell graft donor, collected from the stem cell graft. All receptors derive from a human donor who donated a stem cell graft to a child with acute lymphoblastic leukemia. Each CDR3 is given with its conserved first and last residue. A D gene is named only where the DNA matches it firmly.

TRBJ2-7,TRBD2,TRBV16,CASTGLAGEKNSYGQYF
TRBJ2-5,TRBD2,TRBV15,CATSRLAGGETQYF
TRBJ2-7,NA,TRBV7-2,CASSLAPWQVSYEQYF
TRBJ2-5,NA,TRBV7-2,CASSPARALGETQYF
TRBJ2-7,NA,TRBV27,CASSSHGGGYEQYF
TRBJ2-7,NA,TRBV5-1,CASSLTFPYEQYF
TRBJ1-1,TRBD1,TRBV5-1,CASSWADREDTEAFF
TRBJ2-3,TRBD2,TRBV4-3,CASSQGLAGAGGADTQYF
TRBJ1-2,NA,TRBV29-1,CSVDGDRPSKYGYTF
TRBJ1-1,NA,TRBV6-5,CASSYFEGPAFF
TRBJ2-7,TRBD1,TRBV4-3,CASSQGDRGPYEQYF
TRBJ1-6,TRBD1,TRBV27,CASRRIDREFSPLHF
TRBJ1-6,NA,TRBV6-2/TRBV6-3,CASSYGDGNSPLHF
TRBJ2-2,TRBD2,TRBV9,CASSVGGGDTGELFF
TRBJ1-4,TRBD1,TRBV6-2/TRBV6-3,CASSSRGQGPDKLFF
TRBJ1-4,TRBD1,TRBV20-1,CSAYLPGQGNEKLFF
TRBJ1-5,NA,TRBV6-2/TRBV6-3,CASSTDGSNQPQHF
TRBJ2-2,NA,TRBV7-2,CASARMANTGELFF
TRBJ2-2,NA,TRBV18,CASSPGLDRVTGELFF
TRBJ2-5,TRBD1,TRBV20-1,CSSTRGRETQYF
TRBJ1-4,NA,TRBV9,CASSDSQGEKLFF
TRBJ1-2,TRBD1,TRBV5-1,CASSLDRGRNGYTF
TRBJ1-5,NA,TRBV10-3,CAISDGPSAQHF
TRBJ2-7,NA,TRBV20-1,CSARTTRESEQYF
TRBJ1-4,TRBD1,TRBV20-1,CSARNDRGLNEKLFF
TRBJ2-5,TRBD2,TRBV29-1,CSVLASGQETQYF
TRBJ2-2,TRBD1,TRBV24-1,CATSDRPGKGALNTGELFF
TRBJ1-1,NA,TRBV12-3/TRBV12-4,CASRLQDLATEAFF
TRBJ1-5,NA,TRBV27,CASSLRWKDQPQHF
TRBJ1-5,TRBD1,TRBV2,CASRLRDRGENQPQHF
TRBJ2-5,NA,TRBV6-5,CASRVTFTRETQYF
TRBJ2-7,NA,TRBV7-2,CASSLAGWGGKSPHYF
TRBJ2-5,TRBD2,TRBV4-3,CASSQDRSGGPYQETQYF
TRBJ2-7,TRBD1,TRBV30,CACYMTGVFGEQYF
TRBJ2-5,NA,TRBV20-1,CSGLEETQYF
TRBJ1-5,TRBD1,TRBV4-1,CASSPGTGVLNQPQHF
TRBJ2-1,NA,TRBV20-1,CSARDLIQGRGNEQFF
TRBJ2-5,TRBD2,TRBV6-2/TRBV6-3,CASSHPTSGERGTQYF
TRBJ1-1,NA,TRBV12-3/TRBV12-4,CASSWGPGTEAFF
TRBJ2-3,NA,TRBV29-1,CSVQSPDTQYF
TRBJ2-7,NA,TRBV29-1,CSVELAFEQYF
TRBJ2-7,NA,TRBV7-2,CASSTDSYEQYF
TRBJ2-3,NA,TRBV5-6,CASSLESGLSTDTQYF
TRBJ2-7,TRBD2,TRBV7-9,CASSPAGGRYEQYF